The 25 T cell receptor beta chains reported below all come from one sample, sequenced in a study of T cells after posttransplantation cyclophosphamide (dated by TCRdb to the mid-2010s). The method was the immunoSEQ multiplex PCR assay. In TCRdb, the immuneACCESS table is reduced to in-frame sequences with V and J assigned. These tables do not hold every clone; where another copy was compared, an unresolved V gene accounts for under half, and the others remain unexplained. The table puts some 40,000 clones in this sample, none counted just once. The ten most abundant clones make up about 2% of the sample. Specimen: PBMCs. The receptors shown here come from a middle-aged man in good health, CMV-negative, and a related stem cell transplant donor.

Concerning this clone itself: A junction end diverges from the germline sequence, so it may reflect a read error. V gene TRBV7-9 combines with J gene TRBJ1-2, with 7 bases identical to TRBD1. CDR3 length equals 12 residues. Germline values: CDR1 SEHNR, CDR2 FQNEAQ (reference sequence). The CDR3 region has the DNA TGTGCCAGCAGCCGACAGGGAGTTGAACGCCTCTTC. Translation: CASSRQGVERLF.

The table lists this clone with many counts. The V call is TRBV9, the J call TRBJ2-3; 13 positions agree with TRBD2. From germline, CDR1 is SGDLS and CDR2 YYNGEE. Trimming removed 5 bases from V and 0 bases from J; junction bases left unmatched: 9. The CDR3 sequence is 18 residues long. As DNA, the CDR3 is TGTGCCAGCAGTTCCGGGACTAGCGGGGCCGCTAGCACAGATACGCAGTATTTT. Translation: CASSSGTSGAASTDTQYF.

The chain joins TRBV7-8 to TRBJ1-2, with D possibly matching TRBD1 (6 bases). The CDR3 covers 12 residues. Germline CDR1 is SGHVS and CDR2 is FQNEAQ. With 6 bases removed from V and 10 bases from J, the gap between germline ends came to 15 bases. The CDR3: CASSDTGYNYTF. DNA of the CDR3: TGTGCCAGCAGTGACACAGGGTATAACTACACCTTC.

The chain couples TRBV7-6 to TRBJ1-2; 9 positions agree with TRBD1. Germline CDR1 reads SGHVS; CDR2 reads FNYEAQ. The J segment lost 8 bases and the V segment lost 5 bases, leaving 6 bases of the junction unmatched. This CDR3 spans 13 amino acids. The CDR3 coding sequence is TGTGCCAGCAGCCTCGACAGGGGGGGAGGCTACACCTTC. Protein: CASSLDRGGGYTF.

This clone appeared many times. The gene calls are TRBV19 and TRBJ1-2; 7 nucleotides match TRBD1. J lost 2 bases, V lost 7 bases, and 4 bases had no gene match. The germline gives CDR1 LNHDA, CDR2 SQIVND (reference sequence). This CDR3 is 13 amino acids long. CDR3 coding DNA: TGTGCCAGTAAACGGGACAGCAACTATGGCTACACCTTC. Translation gives CASKRDSNYGYTF. Using reference TRBV19 and TRBJ1-2 for the parts outside the CDR3, the full variable domain is DGGITQSPKYLFRKEGQNVTLSCEQNLNHDAMYWYRQDPGQGLRLIYYSQIVNDFQKGDIAEGYSVSREKKESFPLTVTSAQKNPTAFYLCASKRDSNYGYTFGSGTRLTVV.

This clone was seen repeatedly, ten times or more. This rearrangement joins TRBV4-1 to TRBJ2-7, with 11 bases that match TRBD2. CDR3 size: 16 residues. Germline V gene data show CDR1 as MGHRA and CDR2 as YSYEKL. The V segment lost 0 bases and the J segment 3 bases; nucleotides outside the gene matches: 4. CDR3 sequence (DNA): TGCGCCAGCAGCCAAGAGGGACTAGCGGACTACTACGAGCAGTACTTC. Amino acid sequence: CASSQEGLADYYEQYF.

This clone was seen many times. The J gene is TRBJ1-6, the V gene TRBV10-1; 8 positions match TRBD1. V shed 3 bases and J 8 bases; nucleotides not matched to a gene: 3. Germline V gene lookup returns CDR1 WNHNN and CDR2 SYGVQD (reference sequence). The CDR3 is made up of 14 amino acids. The CDR3 bases are TGCGCCAGCAGTGACTCACAGGGGGATTCACCCCTCCACTTT. It is translated as CASSDSQGDSPLHF.

This clone was recorded at least ten times. V is TRBV19 and J is TRBJ1-5; the D is unclear. CDR3 size: 14 residues. Germline V gene data show CDR1 as LNHDA and CDR2 as SQIVND (reference sequence). V was cut by 1 base and J by 4 bases, with 8 bases left in between. CDR3: CASSIGHQNQPQHF. CDR3 nucleotides: TGTGCCAGTAGTATAGGGCACCAAAATCAGCCCCAGCATTTT. Using reference TRBV19 and TRBJ1-5 for the parts outside the CDR3, the full variable domain is DGGITQSPKYLFRKEGQNVTLSCEQNLNHDAMYWYRQDPGQGLRLIYYSQIVNDFQKGDIAEGYSVSREKKESFPLTVTSAQKNPTAFYLCASSIGHQNQPQHFGDGTRLSIL.

This clone was counted many times. The V call is TRBV7-9, the J call TRBJ1-4; 10 nucleotides line up with TRBD1. V gave up 4 bases and J gave up 8 bases; unmatched junction bases: 7. CDR1 is SEHNR and CDR2 is FQNEAQ in the germline V gene (reference sequence). The CDR3 sequence is 15 residues long. The DNA of the CDR3 is TGTGCCAGCAGCTCGACAGGGGGCGCGGAGGAAAAACTGTTTTTT. It yields the protein CASSSTGGAEEKLFF.

This clone was counted between two and nine times. The genes are TRBV19 and TRBJ2-2, with D possibly TRBD2 on 6 matching bases. Germline V lookup: CDR1 LNHDA, CDR2 SQIVND (reference sequence). Trimming stripped 0 bases from V and 4 bases from J, with 12 bases between. The CDR3 is made up of 16 amino acids. The CDR3 nucleotides are TGTGCCAGTAGTATAGATCCGGGGGTTGGCACCGGGGAGCTGTTTTTT. This gives the protein CASSIDPGVGTGELFF.

This rearrangement joins TRBV30 to TRBJ2-1, with D possibly matching TRBD1 (6 bases). The CDR3 is 12 amino acids. Trimming shortened V by 2 bases and J by 8 bases, and 10 bases separated the two germline ends. Germline V gene lookup returns CDR1 GTSNPN and CDR2 SVGIG (reference sequence). The CDR3 DNA follows: TGTGCCTGGAGTCCGACAGGCGATGAGCAGTTCTTC. Translated: CAWSPTGDEQFF.

Ten or more counts support this clone. The rearrangement joins TRBV27 to TRBJ2-7; TRBD1 matches at 9 bases. V lost 6 bases and J lost 1; bases outside the gene matches: 7. Germline V CDR1 and CDR2: MNHEY, SMNVEV (reference sequence). CDR3 length equals 15 residues. CDR3 in amino acids: CASRYGTGYSYEQYF. The CDR3 DNA reads as TGTGCCAGCAGGTACGGGACAGGGTATTCCTACGAGCAGTACTTC.

The genes are TRBV6-4 and TRBJ2-7; 7 nucleotides line up with TRBD1. The germline V gene has CDR1 MRHNA and CDR2 SNTAGT. CDR3 length: 19 amino acids. V lost 2 bases and J lost 3; bases outside the gene matches: 19. The CDR3 reads CASSDPDRVIFRDIYEQYV. CDR3 nucleotide sequence: TGTGCCAGCAGTGACCCTGACAGGGTGATCTTCAGAGATATCTACGAGCAGTACGTC.

This clone appeared many times. The rearrangement joins TRBV5-1 to TRBJ2-1; TRBD1 matches 9 bases. Germline trimming cut 6 bases from V and 5 bases from J; bases unmatched to any gene: 6. Germline V CDR1 and CDR2: SGHRS, YFSETQ. The CDR3 length is 14 residues. CDR3: CASTQGANHNEQFF. The DNA for the CDR3 is TGCGCCAGCACACAGGGGGCGAATCACAATGAGCAGTTCTTC.

This clone has at least ten counts. Here the CDR3 DNA reads TGTGCCAGCAGCTTAATCGCCTCAACCAGACAGGGGGGTATGGATACGCAGTATTTT. It is translated as CASSLIASTRQGGMDTQYF. The gene calls are TRBV7-3 and TRBJ2-3; 9 bases are shared with TRBD1. CDR1 SGHTA and CDR2 FQGTGA come from the germline V gene. The CDR3 covers 19 residues. Trimming removed 1 base from V and 6 bases from J; junction bases left unmatched: 17.

Ten or more counts support this clone. This CDR3 reads CASSRVVQAGVYNEQFF. The CDR3 bases are TGTGCCAGCAGCCGCGTGGTGCAAGCGGGGGTCTACAATGAGCAGTTCTTC. The chain recombines TRBV11-3 with TRBJ2-1; the match to TRBD2 covers 8 bases. The CDR3 covers 17 residues. V was clipped by 5 bases and J by 3 bases; unmatched bases: 12. Germline CDR1 is SGHNT and CDR2 is YENEEA.

This clone was seen repeatedly, ten times or more. This chain uses TRBV18 with TRBJ1-4; a weak D match, TRBD1 (5 bases). CDR1 and CDR2 (germline): KGHSH, LQKENI. V was shortened by 3 bases and J by 7 bases, with 12 bases between the two germline ends. This CDR3 contains 14 residues. The CDR3 is CASSPQGIGEKLFF. As DNA, the CDR3 is TGTGCCAGCTCACCGCAGGGTATTGGTGAAAAACTGTTTTTT.

This clone came up many times. The genes are TRBV6-5 and TRBJ2-2; D remains unclear. Germline CDR1 and CDR2: MNHEY and SVGAGI. This CDR3 contains 12 residues. The V and J ends lost 3 bases and 8 bases respectively, with 7 bases between them. In nucleotides, the CDR3 is TGTGCCAGCAGTTATGTCCCGGGGGAGCTGTTTTTT. Its protein product is CASSYVPGELFF.

This clone was observed a few times. The rearrangement uses TRBV7-8 and TRBJ1-1; D unclear. The CDR3 extends over 13 amino acids. Deletions cut 4 bases from V and 3 bases from J, with 9 bases between. CDR1 is SGHVS, CDR2 FQNEAQ, per germline. The CDR3 loop reads CASSWSLDTEAFF. CDR3 nucleotide sequence: TGTGCCAGCAGCTGGAGTCTGGACACTGAAGCTTTCTTT.

This clone was seen many times. The chain joins TRBV11-2 to TRBJ2-4, with D tentatively TRBD2 (6 bases). Trimming took 7 bases from V and 2 from J, leaving 15 bases between them. This CDR3 contains 15 residues. CDR1 SGHAT and CDR2 FQNNGV come from the germline V gene. The CDR3 DNA reads TGTGCCAGCACCCCATCGGAGGGAACCAAAAACATTCAGTACTTC. It encodes CASTPSEGTKNIQYF.

This clone was observed many times. In nucleotides, the CDR3 is TGTGCCAGCAGTTACTCGATCCCGGGACAGACCTACGAGCAGTACTTC. It translates to CASSYSIPGQTYEQYF. This chain connects TRBV6-5 to TRBJ2-7, with 7 bases aligning to TRBD1. Germline-derived CDR1 and CDR2 are MNHEY and SVGAGI. The CDR3 covers 16 residues. J was trimmed by 2 bases and V by 0 bases; bases with no gene match: 7.

This clone was found many times. This chain uses TRBV2 with TRBJ1-2; the D gene is possibly TRBD1 (6 bases). The CDR3 is made up of 18 amino acids. Germline V gene data show CDR1 as SNHLY and CDR2 as FYNNEI. V gave up 2 bases and J gave up 8 bases, with 27 bases separating them. CDR3 amino acids: CASSELDSLLLNLRGYTF. The CDR3, as DNA: TGTGCCAGCAGTGAATTGGACAGCTTGTTACTCAACCTCAGGGGCTACACCTTC.

The sample holds many counts of this clone. The rearrangement uses TRBV30 and TRBJ2-2; weak D call: TRBD2 (5 bases). Trimming cost V 2 bases and J 1 base, with 8 bases left between them. This CDR3 has 14 residues. Per germline, CDR1 GTSNPN and CDR2 SVGIG (reference sequence). The CDR3 region is CAWSRLRNTGELFF. The CDR3 DNA sequence: TGTGCCTGGAGTAGACTACGGAACACCGGGGAGCTGTTTTTT.

This clone was recorded many times. CDR3 region: CASSLVLQETQETQYF. The CDR3 coding sequence is TGTGCCAGCAGCTTAGTTTTGCAGGAAACTCAAGAGACCCAGTACTTC. The chain uses TRBV11-3 and TRBJ2-5; D unclear. Between the trimmed V and J ends, which lost 1 base and 2 bases, there was a span of 14 bases. Germline V gene data show CDR1 as SGHNT and CDR2 as YENEEA. The CDR3 totals 16 residues.

This clone was detected many times. J is TRBJ2-1 and V is TRBV6-4; 7 bases fit TRBD2. The CDR3 consists of 16 residues. Germline CDR1 and CDR2: MRHNA and SNTAGT. V lost 5 bases and J lost 0; bases outside the gene matches: 7. CDR3 in amino acids: CASSSLASGSYNEQFF. The CDR3 DNA follows: TGTGCCAGCAGTTCCCTCGCTAGCGGCTCCTACAATGAGCAGTTCTTC.